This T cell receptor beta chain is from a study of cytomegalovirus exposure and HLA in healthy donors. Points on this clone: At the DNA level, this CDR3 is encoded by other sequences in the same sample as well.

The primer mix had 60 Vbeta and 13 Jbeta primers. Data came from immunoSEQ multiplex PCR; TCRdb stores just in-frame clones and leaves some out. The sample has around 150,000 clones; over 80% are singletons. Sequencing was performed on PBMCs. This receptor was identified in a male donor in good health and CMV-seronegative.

The CDR3 loop is CASSHMTGQGAYEQYF. CDR3 nucleotides: TGTGCCAGCAGTCACATGACGGGACAGGGTGCCTACGAGCAGTACTTC. V gene TRBV27 combines with J gene TRBJ2-7; TRBD1 agrees at 9 bases. The V segment lost 5 bases and the J segment 2 bases; nucleotides outside the gene matches: 10. This CDR3 contains 16 residues. Germline CDR1 and CDR2: MNHEY and SMNVEV (reference sequence).